This TCR beta chain was captured in a study of T cell repertoires in cytomegalovirus infection. Study details: Use of recently identified HLA-C-restricted and well-studied HLA-B-restricted CMV epitopes was part of the study. Through public TCR beta signatures, both CMV infection and matching HLA type were indicated.

As regards this clonotype: No antigen is known for it.

Germline V gives CDR1 SGHNT, CDR2 YENEEA. J gave up 5 bases and V 7 bases, and 9 bases lay outside the gene matches. The CDR3 runs to 15 residues. Using its own MiXCR run on the reads, TCRdb lists one record per CDR3 protein. The sample includes about 500,000 distinct CDR3 sequences, roughly 34% of them seen just once. The rearrangement links TRBV11-3 to TRBJ2-1, with TRBD2 matching 9 bases. The TCR sequence derives from a human donor in good health (CMV status not recorded). Some clones in this sample may be carry-over from other donors' samples. Sequencing was performed on cultured PBMCs, taken from culture after CMV antigen stimulation. DNA of the CDR3: TGTGCCAGCACCCCGGATGGCGGGAGGGACAATGAGCAGTTCTTC. Amino acids: CASTPDGGRDNEQFF.